The clone carrying this T cell receptor beta chain has ten or more counts. Its specificity is not known. Samples were taken at baseline and on day 1 of cycles 4 and 7. This specimen belongs to a study of OX40 agonist ivuxolimab in advanced cancers. About the study: Patients in dose escalation had liver, melanoma, kidney or head and neck cancers. Study-level findings and limits: Near-lowest levels of clonal expansion characterized partial responders at 0.1-3.0 mg/kg. Within 6 weeks, CD4+ and CD8+ blood T cells expanded clonally at 0.1 to 3.0 mg/kg.

The CDR3 contains 14 residues. Germline loops: CDR1 SEHNR, CDR2 FQNEAQ (reference sequence). Trimming cost V 5 bases and J 4 bases; bases outside gene matches: 4. Repertoires were generated with immunoSEQ multiplex PCR, while TCRdb's copy carries only in-frame clones and drops some. There are 50,000 to 65,000 clones in the sample; over 75% occur only once, and more than 0.8% lies in the top ten. Specimen: CD4+ or CD8+ T cells sorted from blood, collected in a trial of the OX40 agonist ivuxolimab. This TCR was sampled from an adult with an advanced solid tumor such as melanoma, head and neck, liver or kidney cancer. V and J are TRBV7-9 and TRBJ2-1; TRBD1 aligns across 8 bases. The CDR3 region has the DNA TGTGCCAGCAGCCTTAGACAGGGGTACAATGAGCAGTTCTTC. Protein product: CASSLRQGYNEQFF. Supplemented by reference TRBV7-9 and TRBJ2-1, the full variable domain reads DTGVSQNPRHKITKRGQNVTFRCDPISEHNRLYWYRQTLGQGPEFLTYFQNEAQLEKSRLLSDRFSAERPKGSFSTLEIQRTEQGDSAMYLCASSLRQGYNEQFFGPGTRLTVL.